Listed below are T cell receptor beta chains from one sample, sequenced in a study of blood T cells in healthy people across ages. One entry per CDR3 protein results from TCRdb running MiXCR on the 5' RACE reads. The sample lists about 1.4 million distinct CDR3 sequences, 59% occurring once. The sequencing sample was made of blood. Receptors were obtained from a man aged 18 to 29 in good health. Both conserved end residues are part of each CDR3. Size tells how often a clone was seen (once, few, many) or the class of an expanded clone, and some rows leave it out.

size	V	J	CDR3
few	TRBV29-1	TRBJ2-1	CSVPVGTGVFRGGNEQFF
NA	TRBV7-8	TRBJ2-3	CASSFSGVGDTQYF
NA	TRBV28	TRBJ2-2	CASGATTKNTGELFF
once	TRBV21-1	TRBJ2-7	CASNHTRASGSYEQYF
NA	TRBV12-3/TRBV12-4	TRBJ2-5	CASSLWTGARETQYF
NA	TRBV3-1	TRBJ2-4	CASSQGPEEQYF
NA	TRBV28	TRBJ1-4	CASSLIGTNEKLFF
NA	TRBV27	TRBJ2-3	CASIPYTGGRGTDTQYF
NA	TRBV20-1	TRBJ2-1	CSARDPKLARSYNEQFF
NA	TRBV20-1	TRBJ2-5	CSPTEAGGPRNEQYF
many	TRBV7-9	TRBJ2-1	CASSLFPSGGYNEQFF
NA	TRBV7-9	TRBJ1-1	CASTLILTKNTEAFF
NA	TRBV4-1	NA	CASSRLWGSRPYEQYF
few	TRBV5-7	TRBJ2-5	CASSSVWREHQETQYF
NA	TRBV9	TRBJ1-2	CASSAEGQSNYGYTF
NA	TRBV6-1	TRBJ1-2	CASSARPGQGNYGYTF
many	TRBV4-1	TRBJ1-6	CASSQVQGSPLHF
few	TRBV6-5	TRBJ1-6	CASSYFRGHKSNSPLHF
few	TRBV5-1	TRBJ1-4	CASSLARATNEKLFF
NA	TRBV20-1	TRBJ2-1	CSASSGTRISEQFF
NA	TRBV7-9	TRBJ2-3	CASSPNWGTDTQYF
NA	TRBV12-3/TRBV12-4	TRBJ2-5	CATLRGNEQYF
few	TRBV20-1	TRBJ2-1	CSARPFSYNEQFF
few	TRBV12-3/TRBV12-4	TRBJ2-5	CASRGTETQYF
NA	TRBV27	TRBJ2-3	CASRSTGATWRTDTQYF
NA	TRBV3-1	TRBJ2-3	CASSQGGVRGHFTDTQYF
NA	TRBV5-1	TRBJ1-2	CASSSGQGRNGYTF
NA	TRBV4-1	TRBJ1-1	CAGSQGIMNTEAFF
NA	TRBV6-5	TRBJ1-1	CASSYRLGGDTEAFF
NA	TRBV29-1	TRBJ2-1	CGVVRGSDEQFF
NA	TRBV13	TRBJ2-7	CASSPLRNRAYEQYF
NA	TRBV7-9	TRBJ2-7	CASGGGVGEQYF
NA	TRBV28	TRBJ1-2	CASSPGTGLYGYTF
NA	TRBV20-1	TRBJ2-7	CSAPGPEIYEQYF
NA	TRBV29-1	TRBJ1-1	CSVGRGMNTEAFF